The 27 T cell receptor beta chains in this list originate from one sample, sequenced in a study of breast tumors, draining lymph nodes, adjacent tissues. TCRdb independently ran MiXCR on the multiplex PCR reads; one entry per CDR3 protein. The sample has roughly 25,000 distinct CDR3 sequences; 68% are singletons. Specimen: tumor-adjacent breast tissue. The receptors originated from a female donor with breast cancer. Some clones in this sample may be carry-over from other donors' samples.

The table lists this clonotype with many counts. The genes are TRBV3-1 and TRBJ2-7, with 9 bases identical to TRBD1. Germline lookup yields CDR1 LGHDT and CDR2 YNNKEL (reference sequence). J gave up 2 bases and V 4 bases, and 6 bases lay outside the gene matches. This CDR3 is built from 15 residues. CDR3 residues: CASSPGQGGTYEQYF. The DNA of the CDR3 is TGTGCCAGCAGCCCGGGACAGGGTGGGACCTACGAGCAGTACTTC.

The V gene is TRBV20-1, the J gene TRBJ1-4, with 8 bases aligning to TRBD1. V lost 6 bases to trimming and J lost 8 bases; unmatched junction nucleotides: 11. There are 14 residues in the CDR3. The germline CDR1 and CDR2 sequences are DFQATT and SNEGSKA (reference sequence). The CDR3 region has the DNA TGCAGTGCCGGAGGCGGGACAGGTTCGGAAAAACTGTTTTTT. Protein product: CSAGGGTGSEKLFF.

The chain has TRBV5-1 and TRBJ2-1; 9 nucleotides align to TRBD1. Trimming took 0 bases from V and 4 from J; bases not matched to a gene: 2. The CDR3 is 15 residues long. The germline V gene encodes CDR1 SGHRS and CDR2 YFSETQ. This CDR3 is CASSLGDRVYNEQFF. The CDR3 DNA is TGCGCCAGCAGCTTGGGGGACAGGGTGTACAATGAGCAGTTCTTC.

V is TRBV7-9 and J is TRBJ2-1; D unresolved. Trimming pared 1 base from V and 10 bases from J, leaving 5 bases between. The CDR3 is made up of 11 amino acids. Germline V gives CDR1 SEHNR, CDR2 FQNEAQ (reference sequence). The CDR3 DNA reads TGTGCCAGCAGCTTAGTACAGGAGCAGTTCTTC. Its protein is CASSLVQEQFF.

This clonotype appeared a few times. J is TRBJ1-2 and V is TRBV15, with TRBD1 identical over 8 bases. Looked up from germline, CDR1 is LNHNV and CDR2 is YYDKDF (reference sequence). The V and J ends lost 5 bases and 3 bases, in that order; junction bases with no gene match: 8. This CDR3 comprises 15 residues. The chain's CDR3 is CATSSSDRAHYGYTF. In DNA, the CDR3 is TGTGCCACCAGCTCTTCGGACAGGGCACACTATGGCTACACCTTC.

The genes are TRBV12-3 or TRBV12-4 and TRBJ2-1; D may be TRBD1 (6 bases). The CDR3 loop spans 12 amino acids. V was pared by 5 bases and J by 8 bases, with 10 bases between. In DNA form, the CDR3 reads TGTGCCAGCAGTAACTCAGGGGATGAGCAGTTCTTC. Its translation is CASSNSGDEQFF.

J is TRBJ2-7 and V is TRBV4-1; 7 nucleotides match TRBD2. V was pared by 4 bases and J by 4 bases, with 16 bases of the junction left unmatched. CDR1 and CDR2 from the germline V gene are MGHRA and YSYEKL. The CDR3 is made up of 17 amino acids. CDR3 protein: CASSLAAGRAGSYEQYF. The CDR3 DNA reads as TGCGCCAGCAGCCTCGCCGCGGGGAGGGCTGGATCATACGAGCAGTACTTC.

This chain joins TRBV5-4 and TRBJ2-1; 12 bases map to TRBD2. With V trimmed by 5 bases and J by 5 bases, 8 bases remained unmatched. Germline-derived CDR1 and CDR2 are SGHNT and YYREEE (reference sequence). The CDR3 extends over 16 amino acids. CDR3 residues: CASRGTGTSGHNEQFF. The DNA of the CDR3 is TGTGCCAGCAGGGGTACCGGGACTAGCGGGCACAATGAGCAGTTCTTC.

V is TRBV20-1 and J is TRBJ1-6; perhaps TRBD1 as D (5 bases). Per germline, CDR1 DFQATT and CDR2 SNEGSKA (reference sequence). With 3 bases removed from V and 8 bases from J, the gap between germline ends came to 11 bases. CDR3 size: 13 residues. The CDR3 reads CSARDTGDSPLHF. The CDR3 DNA follows: TGCAGTGCTAGGGACACCGGGGATTCACCCCTCCACTTT.

This chain uses TRBV19 with TRBJ2-5; 11 bases agree with TRBD2. This CDR3 has 16 residues. V lost 0 bases, J lost 2 bases, and 2 bases stayed unmatched. CDR1 is LNHDA and CDR2 is SQIVND in the germline V gene (reference sequence). The CDR3 spells CASSIETSGGQETQYF. The CDR3 coding sequence is TGTGCCAGTAGTATAGAAACTAGCGGGGGACAAGAGACCCAGTACTTC. Complete variable domain (other parts from reference TRBV19 and TRBJ2-5): DGGITQSPKYLFRKEGQNVTLSCEQNLNHDAMYWYRQDPGQGLRLIYYSQIVNDFQKGDIAEGYSVSREKKESFPLTVTSAQKNPTAFYLCASSIETSGGQETQYFGPGTRLLVL.

The rearrangement uses TRBV6-1 and TRBJ2-3; 12 bases align to TRBD2. Per germline, CDR1 MNHNS and CDR2 SASEGT. Losses at the gene ends were 7 bases for V and 4 bases for J; bases not matched to a gene: 6. The CDR3 spans 15 residues. The CDR3: CASIRLAGVADTQYF. CDR3 DNA: TGTGCCAGCATAAGACTAGCGGGAGTGGCAGATACGCAGTATTTT.

Comments on this clonotype: The CDR3 does not close with the conserved phenylalanine or tryptophan, likely indicating a read error. This chain joins TRBV20-1 and TRBJ2-7; 11 bases fit TRBD1. Losses at the gene ends were 3 bases for V and 5 bases for J; bases not matched to a gene: 9. The CDR3 totals 15 residues. The germline V gene encodes CDR1 DFQATT and CDR2 SNEGSKA (reference sequence). In DNA form, the CDR3 reads TGCAGTGCTAGGACGGGGACAGGGGGTTTCAACGAGCAGTACCTC. Translation: CSARTGTGGFNEQYL.

This clonotype is medium-sized in the sample. This chain connects TRBV5-1 to TRBJ1-4; perhaps TRBD1 as D (5 bases). The ends were cut back, 0 bases at V and 5 bases at J, with 14 bases in the middle. Germline assignment: CDR1 SGHRS and CDR2 YFSETQ. The CDR3 has 16 amino acids. CDR3 in amino acids: CASSLAVGVSNEKLFF. The CDR3 DNA follows: TGCGCCAGCAGCTTGGCCGTGGGGGTTTCGAATGAAAAACTGTTTTTT.

This chain uses TRBV2 with TRBJ2-5; D is unresolved. Germline assignment: CDR1 SNHLY and CDR2 FYNNEI. This CDR3 is 11 amino acids long. Trimming removed 7 bases from V and 5 bases from J, with 8 bases in between. CDR3 coding DNA: TGTGCCAGCACCGAATGGGAGACCCAGTACTTC. Translated: CASTEWETQYF.

This clonotype was recorded many times. This chain connects TRBV5-1 to TRBJ2-1; weak D call: TRBD2 (5 bases). Germline CDR1 is SGHRS and CDR2 is YFSETQ. Trimming pared 5 bases from V and 8 bases from J, leaving 17 bases between. The CDR3 is made up of 14 amino acids. The CDR3 protein is CASSRSVPRDEQFF. Here the CDR3 DNA reads TGCGCCAGCAGTAGGAGCGTGCCGCGGGATGAGCAGTTCTTC.

V is TRBV20-1 and J is TRBJ1-5, with TRBD1 matching over 7 bases. Germline assignment: CDR1 DFQATT and CDR2 SNEGSKA (reference sequence). This CDR3 comprises 14 residues. After removal of 6 bases from V and 7 bases from J, the junction contained 12 bases not matched to a gene. CDR3: CSAPLPGGRQPQHF. CDR3 coding DNA: TGCAGTGCGCCTTTACCAGGGGGAAGGCAGCCCCAGCATTTT.

V is TRBV6-5 and J is TRBJ1-3, with D perhaps matching TRBD1 (6 bases). CDR3 length: 14 residues. The germline V and J ends were trimmed by 7 bases and 1 base, with 11 bases remaining between them. Germline V gene sequence: CDR1 MNHEY, CDR2 SVGAGI. The DNA of the CDR3 is TGTGCCAGCAAGAAGGGGGATTCTGGAAACACCATATATTTT. Amino acid sequence: CASKKGDSGNTIYF.

This rearrangement joins TRBV24-1 to TRBJ1-4; 8 bases align to TRBD1. Germline V gene data show CDR1 as KGHDR and CDR2 as SFDVKD. The V gene end was trimmed by 4 bases and the J gene end by 0 bases; junction bases not matched to a gene: 15. The CDR3 has 20 amino acids. CDR3 nucleotide sequence: TGTGCCACCAGTGACCAGCGGGACATGGACAGGGTAACAACTAATGAAAAACTGTTTTTT. Translation: CATSDQRDMDRVTTNEKLFF.

Written as DNA, the CDR3 is TGTGCCAGCAGCGTAATCCGCGACACCGGGGAGCTGTTTTTT. Translating it yields CASSVIRDTGELFF. The chain uses TRBV27 and TRBJ2-2, with unresolved D. V lost 6 bases to trimming and J lost 3 bases, with 11 bases between them. Germline V lookup: CDR1 MNHEY, CDR2 SMNVEV (reference sequence). The CDR3 contains 14 residues.

V and J are TRBV6-5 and TRBJ2-6; D unresolved. V lost 5 bases to trimming and J lost 0 bases, with 5 bases between them. Germline V lookup: CDR1 MNHEY, CDR2 SVGAGI. The CDR3 sequence is 14 residues long. CDR3 DNA: TGTGCCAGCAGTCAGAGCTCTGGGGCCAACGTCCTGACTTTC. Residues: CASSQSSGANVLTF.

The chain links TRBV29-1 to TRBJ2-3, with D perhaps matching TRBD2 (6 bases). The length of the CDR3 is 16 residues. Deletions cut 2 bases from V and 2 bases from J, with 17 bases between. Per the germline V gene, CDR1 is SQVTM and CDR2 is ANQGSEA. CDR3 in DNA: TGCAGCGTTGAAACTGGGTGGTCGGGGGTCACAGATACGCAGTATTTT. Translating it yields CSVETGWSGVTDTQYF.

The chain employs TRBV10-3 and TRBJ1-1; the D is unclear. Deletions cut 3 bases from V and 1 base from J, with 6 bases between. This CDR3 is 13 amino acids long. Germline V lookup: CDR1 ENHRY, CDR2 SYGVKD. The CDR3: CAISDSGNTEAFF. The CDR3 DNA is TGTGCCATCAGTGATTCGGGGAACACTGAAGCTTTCTTT.

This sequence joins TRBV28 and TRBJ2-5, with 7 bases aligning to TRBD1. The CDR3 is made up of 14 amino acids. Germline V lookup: CDR1 MDHEN, CDR2 SYDVKM. The junction had 7 bases not matched to a gene; V was cut back by 6 bases and J by 3 bases. The CDR3: CASRGWDSKETQYF. CDR3 coding DNA: TGTGCCAGCAGGGGGTGGGACAGCAAAGAGACCCAGTACTTC.

V is TRBV9 and J is TRBJ1-6; no definite D call. The CDR3 sequence is 12 residues long. In germline, CDR1 is SGDLS, CDR2 YYNGEE. Trimming removed 3 bases from V and 6 bases from J, with 4 bases in between. For the CDR3, the DNA is TGTGCCAGCAGCGGCAGTAATTCACCCCTCCACTTT. As protein: CASSGSNSPLHF.

The chain combines TRBV5-1 with TRBJ2-3; tentatively, D is TRBD2 (5 bases). Germline CDR1 is SGHRS and CDR2 is YFSETQ. V was trimmed by 4 bases and J by 3 bases, leaving 15 bases between them. CDR3 length: 15 amino acids. As DNA, the CDR3 is TGCGCCAGCAGCAGCGGACTGGCGAGAACAGATACGCAGTATTTT. Its translation is CASSSGLARTDTQYF.

The genes are TRBV5-1 and TRBJ2-3, with 7 bases lining up with TRBD1. The CDR3 extends over 15 amino acids. From germline, CDR1 is SGHRS and CDR2 YFSETQ. V lost 0 bases to trimming and J lost 2 bases; unmatched junction nucleotides: 3. DNA of the CDR3: TGCGCCAGCAGCTTGGAGGGACAGACCACAGATACGCAGTATTTT. Translated: CASSLEGQTTDTQYF. The variable domain in full, completed from reference TRBV5-1 and TRBJ2-3, reads KAGVTQTPRYLIKTRGQQVTLSCSPISGHRSVSWYQQTPGQGLQFLFEYFSETQRNKGNFPGRFSGRQFSNSRSEMNVSTLELGDSALYLCASSLEGQTTDTQYFGPGTRLTVL.

The rearrangement joins TRBV6-6 to TRBJ2-2, with a possible D match to TRBD2 (6 bases). The CDR3 loop spans 14 amino acids. Germline V gene lookup returns CDR1 MNHNY and CDR2 SVGAGI (reference sequence). With 5 bases removed from V and 6 bases from J, the gap between germline ends came to 13 bases. The CDR3 region has the DNA TGTGCCAGCAGTGCACTTCCGGGAGCCGGGGAGCTGTTTTTT. Amino acids: CASSALPGAGELFF.